The 3 T cell receptor beta chains presented below share a single source sample, sequenced in a study of blood T cell repertoires in COVID-19. This table comes from immunoSEQ multiplex PCR, and its TCRdb copy is limited to in-frame clones, with some not included. The sample consists of over 120,000 clones, roughly 80% of them appearing once. The sequenced material came from peripheral blood. The receptors derive from a man in his 70s who had recovered from COVID-19.

The chain carries TRBV9 and TRBJ2-1, with 7 bases that match TRBD2. The CDR3 has 15 amino acids. Trimming cost V 2 bases and J 6 bases; bases outside gene matches: 8. The V gene's germline CDR1 is SGDLS and CDR2 YYNGEE. DNA of the CDR3: TGTGCCAGCAGCGTCGGACTAGAACCCCTCAATGAGCAGTTCTTC. Its protein product is CASSVGLEPLNEQFF. The whole variable domain, filled in from reference TRBV9 and TRBJ2-1, reads DSGVTQTPKHLITATGQRVTLRCSPRSGDLSVYWYQQSLDQGLQFLIQYYNGEERAKGNILERFSAQQFPDLHSELNLSSLELGDSALYFCASSVGLEPLNEQFFGPGTRLTVL.

This clone has a handful of counts. This sequence joins TRBV30 and TRBJ2-7; 10 bases align to TRBD2. Trimming at V came to 3 bases and at J to 2 bases, leaving 4 bases not matched to a gene. CDR1 is GTSNPN and CDR2 is SVGIG in the germline V gene (reference sequence). This CDR3 is 14 amino acids long. The CDR3 loop reads CAWRQLAGTYEQYF. CDR3 nucleotide sequence: TGTGCCTGGAGACAACTAGCGGGAACCTACGAGCAGTACTTC.

This chain joins TRBV10-3 and TRBJ2-1; perhaps TRBD2 as D (6 bases). Per the germline V gene, CDR1 is ENHRY and CDR2 is SYGVKD. The CDR3 is 13 amino acids. Trimming removed 6 bases from V and 9 bases from J, with 15 bases in between. The CDR3, as DNA: TGTGCCATCAGCGTTCAGGGAGGTGGTGAGCAGTTCTTC. It is translated as CAISVQGGGEQFF.